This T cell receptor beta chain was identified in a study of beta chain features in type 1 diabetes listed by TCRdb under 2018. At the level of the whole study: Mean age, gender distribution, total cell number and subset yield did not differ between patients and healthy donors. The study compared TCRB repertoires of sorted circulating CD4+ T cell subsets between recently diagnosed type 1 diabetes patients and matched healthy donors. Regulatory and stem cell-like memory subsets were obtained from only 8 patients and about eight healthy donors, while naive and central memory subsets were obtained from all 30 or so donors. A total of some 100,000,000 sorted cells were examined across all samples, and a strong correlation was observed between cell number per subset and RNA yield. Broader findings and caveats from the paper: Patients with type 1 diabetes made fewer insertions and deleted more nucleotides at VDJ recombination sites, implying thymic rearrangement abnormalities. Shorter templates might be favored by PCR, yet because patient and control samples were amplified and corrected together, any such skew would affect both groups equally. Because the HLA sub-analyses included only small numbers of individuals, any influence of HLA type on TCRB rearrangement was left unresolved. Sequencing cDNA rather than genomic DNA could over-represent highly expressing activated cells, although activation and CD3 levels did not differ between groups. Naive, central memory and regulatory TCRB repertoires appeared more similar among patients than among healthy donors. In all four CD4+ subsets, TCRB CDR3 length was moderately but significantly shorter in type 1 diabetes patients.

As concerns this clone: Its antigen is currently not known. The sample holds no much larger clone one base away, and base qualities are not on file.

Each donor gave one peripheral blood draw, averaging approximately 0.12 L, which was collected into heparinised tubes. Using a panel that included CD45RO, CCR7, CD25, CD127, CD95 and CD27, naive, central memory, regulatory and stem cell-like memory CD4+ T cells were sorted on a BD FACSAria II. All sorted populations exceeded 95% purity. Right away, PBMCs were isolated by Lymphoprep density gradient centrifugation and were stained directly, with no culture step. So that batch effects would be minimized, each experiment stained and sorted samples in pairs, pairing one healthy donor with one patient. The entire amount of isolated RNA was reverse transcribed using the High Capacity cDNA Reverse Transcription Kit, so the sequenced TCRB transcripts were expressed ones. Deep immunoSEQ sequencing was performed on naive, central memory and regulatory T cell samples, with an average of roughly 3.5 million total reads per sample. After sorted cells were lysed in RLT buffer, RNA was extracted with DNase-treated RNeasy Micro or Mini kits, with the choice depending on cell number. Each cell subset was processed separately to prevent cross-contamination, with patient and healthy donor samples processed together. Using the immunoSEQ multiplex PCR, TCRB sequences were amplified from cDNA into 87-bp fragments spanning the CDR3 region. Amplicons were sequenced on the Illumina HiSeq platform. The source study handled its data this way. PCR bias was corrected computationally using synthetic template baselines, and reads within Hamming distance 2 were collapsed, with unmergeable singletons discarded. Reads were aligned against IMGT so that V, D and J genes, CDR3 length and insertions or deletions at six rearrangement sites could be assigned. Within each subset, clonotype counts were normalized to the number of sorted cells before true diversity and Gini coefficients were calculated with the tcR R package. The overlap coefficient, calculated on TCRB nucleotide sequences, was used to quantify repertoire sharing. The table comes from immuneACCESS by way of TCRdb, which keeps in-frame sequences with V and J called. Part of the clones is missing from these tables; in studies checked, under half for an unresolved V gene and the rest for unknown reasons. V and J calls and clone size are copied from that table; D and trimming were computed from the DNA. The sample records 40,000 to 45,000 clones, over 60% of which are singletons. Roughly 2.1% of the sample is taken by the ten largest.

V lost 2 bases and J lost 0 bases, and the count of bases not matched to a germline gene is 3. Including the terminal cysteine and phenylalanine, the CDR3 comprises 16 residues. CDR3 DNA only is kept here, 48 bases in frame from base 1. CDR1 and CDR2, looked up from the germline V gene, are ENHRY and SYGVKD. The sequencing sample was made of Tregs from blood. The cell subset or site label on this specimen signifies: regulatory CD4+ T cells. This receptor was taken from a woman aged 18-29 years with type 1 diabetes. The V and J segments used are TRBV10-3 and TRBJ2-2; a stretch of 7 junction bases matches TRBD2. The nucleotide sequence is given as TGTGCCATCAGTGAGGGGGGGACTACGAACACCGGGGAGCTGTTTTTT. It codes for CAISEGGTTNTGELFF.